The 2 T cell receptor beta chains given below trace back to one sample, sequenced in a study of blood T cell repertoires in COVID-19. Here immunoSEQ multiplex PCR was the method, and the copy in TCRdb shows in-frame clones only, minus some. The top ten clones hold more than 1.5% of a sample with 250,000 to 300,000 clones, just under 90% of them seen once. Sequenced material: PBMCs or T cells enriched from blood (not recorded which). These receptors all stem from a woman aged 55 to 70 who had recovered from COVID-19.

The chain joins TRBV19 to TRBJ1-6; the D is unclear. CDR3 size: 13 residues. In germline, CDR1 is LNHDA, CDR2 SQIVND (reference sequence). Trimming left V 6 bases short and J 11 bases short, with 14 bases between. The DNA for the CDR3 is TGTGCCAGTAGGAAGGAGGGAGTGCCACCCCTCCACTTT. This encodes CASRKEGVPPLHF.

V and J are TRBV10-2 and TRBJ1-1; D may be TRBD1 (5 bases). The germline V and J ends were trimmed by 7 bases and 0 bases, with 6 bases remaining between them. CDR1 WSHSY and CDR2 SAAADI come from the germline V gene. CDR3 length: 12 residues. The CDR3 protein is CASKGMNTEAFF. CDR3 in DNA: TGCGCCAGCAAGGGGATGAACACTGAAGCTTTCTTT.